This T cell receptor (beta chain) was profiled in a study of pediatric ulcerative colitis. Study as a whole: Most patients had pancolitis, and two had left-sided colitis. The study, taken as a whole, reports: Total lymphocyte DNA, not sorted subsets, was the template. In rectum, acute severe colitis had expanded clones and less diversity.

This table comes from immunoSEQ multiplex PCR, and its TCRdb copy is limited to in-frame clones, with some not included. The sample lists 35,000 to 45,000 clones; roughly 85% were seen once. Remarks on this clone: Its matching antigen is unknown.

Germline V lookup: CDR1 SEHNR, CDR2 FQNEAQ (reference sequence). V shed 5 bases, J shed 5 bases, and the junction held 9 bases outside the gene matches. The CDR3 is 15 amino acids. The clonotype comes from a girl aged 10-17 years with moderate ulcerative colitis. The rearrangement uses TRBV7-9 and TRBJ2-5; TRBD1 matches at 9 bases. The material sequenced was blood. The CDR3 reads CASSPPRTGEETQYF. The CDR3 region has the DNA TGTGCCAGCAGCCCACCCCGGACAGGGGAGGAGACCCAGTACTTC.